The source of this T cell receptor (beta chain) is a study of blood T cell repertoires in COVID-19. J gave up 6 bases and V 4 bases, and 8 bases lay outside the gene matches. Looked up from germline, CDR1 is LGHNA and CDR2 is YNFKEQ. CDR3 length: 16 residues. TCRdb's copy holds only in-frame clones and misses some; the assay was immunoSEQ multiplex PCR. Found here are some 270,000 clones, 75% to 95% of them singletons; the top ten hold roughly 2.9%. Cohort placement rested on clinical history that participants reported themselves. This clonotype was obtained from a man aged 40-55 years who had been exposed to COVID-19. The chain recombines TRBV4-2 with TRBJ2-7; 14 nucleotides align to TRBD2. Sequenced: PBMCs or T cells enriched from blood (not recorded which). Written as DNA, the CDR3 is TGTGCCAGCAGCCCTTCCGGGACTAGCGGGAGTTCCGAGCAGTACTTC. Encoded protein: CASSPSGTSGSSEQYF.